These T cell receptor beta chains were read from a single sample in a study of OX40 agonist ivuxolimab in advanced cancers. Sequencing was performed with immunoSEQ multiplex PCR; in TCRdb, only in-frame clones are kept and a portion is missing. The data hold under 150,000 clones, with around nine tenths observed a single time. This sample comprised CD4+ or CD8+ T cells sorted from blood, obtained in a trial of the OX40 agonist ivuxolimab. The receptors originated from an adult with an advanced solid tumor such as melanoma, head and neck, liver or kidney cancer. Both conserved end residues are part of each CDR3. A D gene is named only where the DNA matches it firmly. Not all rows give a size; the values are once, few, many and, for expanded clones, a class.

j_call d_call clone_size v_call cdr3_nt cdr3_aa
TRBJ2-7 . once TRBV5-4 TGTGCCAGCAGCCCTACCGGCAGCCGATTCTACGAGCAGTACTTC CASSPTGSRFYEQYF
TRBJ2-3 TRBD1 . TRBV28 TGTGCCAGCAGTCGACAGGGAGCGAGCACAGATACGCAGTATTTT CASSRQGASTDTQYF
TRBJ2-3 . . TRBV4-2 TGTGCCAGCAGTCAACGGAGCGGCACAGATACGCAGTATTTT CASSQRSGTDTQYF
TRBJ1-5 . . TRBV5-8 TGTGCCAGCAGCTTGGGGACTGAGGCCAATCAGCCCCAGCATTTT CASSLGTEANQPQHF
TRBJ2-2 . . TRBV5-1 TGCGCCAGCAGCTTGGAACTGCTCACCGGGGAGCTGTTTTTT CASSLELLTGELFF
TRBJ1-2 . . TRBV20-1 TGCAGTGCTCACAGCCCGTATGGCTACACCTTC CSAHSPYGYTF
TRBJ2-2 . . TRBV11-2 TGTGCCAGCAGCACCCCCCGGGGATTGAACACCGGGGAGCTGTTTTTT CASSTPRGLNTGELFF
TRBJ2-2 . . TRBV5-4 TGTGCCAGCAGCTCGGGGGTCGGCCCATCGAACACCGGGGAGCTGTTTTTT CASSSGVGPSNTGELFF
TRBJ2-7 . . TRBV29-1 TGCAGCGTTGAAGACGGCAGGGCCTACGAGCAGTACTTC CSVEDGRAYEQYF
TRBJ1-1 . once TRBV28 TGTGCCAGCAGTTTTCAGGGGAATTTGGTACGGACAGCTTTCTTT CASSFQGNLVRTAFF
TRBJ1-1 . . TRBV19 TGTGCCAGTAGTAAGGGCAGCCCTATGAACACTGAAGCTTTCTTT CASSKGSPMNTEAFF
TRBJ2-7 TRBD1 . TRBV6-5 TGTGCCAGCAGCCAAACCGGGACAGGGGACTACGAGCAGTACTTC CASSQTGTGDYEQYF
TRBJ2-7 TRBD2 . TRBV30 TGTGCCTGGAGCCGGCGTAGCGGGGATGTAGTATTTCGGTACTTC CAWSRRSGDVVFRYF
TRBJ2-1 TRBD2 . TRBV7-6 TGTGCCAGCAGCCCCCCGCGAGCGGGAGGAAGGAGCTCCTACAATGAGCAGTTCTTC CASSPPRAGGRSSYNEQFF
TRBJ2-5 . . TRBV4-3 TGCGCCAGCAGCCAAGATAAGCTACGGGAGACCCAGTACTTC CASSQDKLRETQYF
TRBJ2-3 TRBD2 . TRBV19 TGTGCCAGTGGGTCCAGCGGGAGGGCCGGCACAGATACGCAGTATTTT CASGSSGRAGTDTQYF
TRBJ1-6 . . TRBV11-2 TGTGCCAGCAGCTTAGAATCAGGGTTTCGTTCACCCCTCCACTTT CASSLESGFRSPLHF
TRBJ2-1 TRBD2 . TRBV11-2 TGTGCCAGCAGCTCCTTATTGAGCGGGAGGGCCTTCGAGCAGTTCTTC CASSSLLSGRAFEQFF
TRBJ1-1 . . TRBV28 TGTGCCAGCAGTTTACACAGAACGGGGAGGAACACTGAAGCTTTCTTT CASSLHRTGRNTEAFF
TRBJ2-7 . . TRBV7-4 TGTGCCAGCAGCTTATTGGTAGGCCCTATTTACGAGCAGTACTTC CASSLLVGPIYEQYF
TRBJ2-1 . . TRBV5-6 TGTGCCAGCAGCTTGCTACAGGGATTTCCCTACAATGAGCAGTTCTTC CASSLLQGFPYNEQFF
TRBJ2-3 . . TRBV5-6 TGTGCCAGCAGCTCGAACCGGGGTACGCAGTATTTT CASSSNRGTQYF
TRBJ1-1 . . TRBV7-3 TGTGCCAGCAGCTTAGACAGCAGATGGAACACTGAAGCTTTCTTT CASSLDSRWNTEAFF
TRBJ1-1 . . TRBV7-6 TGTGCCAGCAGCTCGGGACTTGAGAACACTGAAGCTTTCTTT CASSSGLENTEAFF
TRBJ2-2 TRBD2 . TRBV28 TGTGCCAGCAGTATTTTAGCGGGAGAAGGGCCCGGGGAGCTGTTTTTT CASSILAGEGPGELFF